This T cell receptor (beta chain) was sequenced in a study of blood T cell repertoires in COVID-19 (TCRdb year 2020). For the study in its entirety: The collaborator samples originated in the United States, Italy and Spain and spanned the acute and convalescent phases of COVID-19. Samples came from the ongoing ImmuneRACE study (first 160 participants) plus 1,254 subjects from 6 global collaborators. The repertoires were released in a freely available public database meant as a resource for research on the immune response to SARS-CoV-2. Deeply sampled blood TCRbeta repertoires from subjects exposed to, actively infected with, or recovered from COVID-19 were included in the dataset. The material from the prospective study consisted of cDNA or gDNA derived from T cells, B-cell-depleted T cells, or PBMCs. Nearly every sample came with metadata listing a de-identified subject ID, COVID-19 status, age in years and sex. Where available, HLA class I and class II types were obtained from metadata supplied by the sample provider rather than from assay-based typing.

The CDR3 runs 15 amino acids, cysteine and phenylalanine included. Here the CDR3 DNA is all that survives: 45 bases in frame from base 1. CDR1 and CDR2 were assigned from the germline V gene as MDHEN and SYDVKM. V loses 4 bases, J loses 1 base, and the germline ends lie 11 bases apart. TCRbeta CDR3 regions were amplified from genomic DNA using the immunoSEQ Assay, a bias-controlled multiplex PCR. The authors' pipeline ran thus. The number of nucleated cells in each sample was estimated from the amplification of reference gene primers within the assay. To quantify the absolute abundance of each unique TCRbeta CDR3 rearrangement, sequence reads were collapsed and filtered. For each sample, productive Simpson clonality was calculated as the square root of Simpson's diversity index across productive rearrangements. TCRdb's version of the immuneACCESS table is confined to in-frame rearrangements and falls short of the full clone set. An unresolved V gene accounts for under half of the shortfall where checked; the remainder is of unknown origin. From that table come the V and J calls and clone size; the DNA was used to work out D and trimming. The sample yields around 110,000 clones; around 92% were counted once. The ten biggest clones cover 4% to 6% of the sample.

In this sample, this clone turned up a few times. The clone's antigen remains unknown. The sample holds no much larger clone one base away, and base qualities are not on file. Each collaborating institution followed its own protocols to collect whole blood in K2EDTA tubes. For TCRbeta analysis, collaborators shipped samples in one of three forms: frozen whole blood, isolated PBMCs, or DNA extracted from either of those sample types. Here is what the overall study found, with its caveats: The quantity of clinical and demographic metadata differed by source and by participant and was supplied without curation.

The origin of this receptor is a man aged 35-49 years with active or convalescent COVID-19. This sequence uses TRBV28 and TRBJ2-4; the D region possibly corresponds to TRBD2 (5 bases align). Sample: peripheral blood. The nucleotide sequence reads as follows: TGTGCCAGCAGTTCGGACCGGACTGCCAAAAACATTCAGTACTTC. Translated, it reads CASSSDRTAKNIQYF.